The 26 T cell receptor beta chains in this list originate from one sample, sequenced in a study of T cell changes during pregnancy in multiple sclerosis. Libraries were prepared by immunoSEQ multiplex PCR; TCRdb keeps only in-frame clonotypes and omits some of them. Of tens of thousands of clones in the sample, 90% to 95% were seen once. The source material was CD4+ T cells from peripheral blood mononuclear cells, sampled in the second trimester of pregnancy. All receptors derive from a female donor with multiple sclerosis, enrolled in a pregnancy study.

The gene calls are TRBV5-6 and TRBJ2-1, with 7 bases that match TRBD2. Germline loops: CDR1 SGHDT, CDR2 YYEEEE. CDR3 length equals 13 residues. V lost 1 base, J lost 7 bases, and 2 bases stayed unmatched. CDR3 bases: TGTGCCAGCAGCTTGATCGGGGGGAATGAGCAGTTCTTC. Protein: CASSLIGGNEQFF. Full variable domain (remainder filled in from reference TRBV5-6 and TRBJ2-1): DAGVTQSPTHLIKTRGQQVTLRCSPKSGHDTVSWYQQALGQGPQFIFQYYEEEERQRGNFPDRFSGHQFPNYSSELNVNALLLGDSALYLCASSLIGGNEQFFGPGTRLTVL.

This chain joins TRBV2 and TRBJ2-1, with D tentatively TRBD1 (6 bases). V was clipped by 4 bases and J by 10 bases, with 26 bases between them. The CDR3 loop spans 17 amino acids. Germline V CDR1 and CDR2: SNHLY, FYNNEI. The DNA for the CDR3 is TGTGCCAGCAGTGGCAATCGAGGGGGAAGGGTCTTCAGAGAGCAGTTCTTC. Translated, it gives CASSGNRGGRVFREQFF.

The CDR3 DNA is TGTGCCAGTAGTATAAGGGGTAGGGATGAGCAGTTCTTC. Protein product: CASSIRGRDEQFF. The chain couples TRBV19 to TRBJ2-1; maybe TRBD1 (5 bases). The ends were cut back, 2 bases at V and 8 bases at J, with 10 bases in the middle. The CDR3 is 13 amino acids. Germline V gene sequence: CDR1 LNHDA, CDR2 SQIVND (reference sequence).

The chain couples TRBV27 to TRBJ2-2; D may be TRBD2 (6 bases). V was shortened by 2 bases and J by 4 bases, with 17 bases between the two germline ends. There are 17 residues in the CDR3. Germline CDR1 is MNHEY and CDR2 is SMNVEV (reference sequence). CDR3 sequence (DNA): TGTGCCAGCAGTTTACTCCGCCGGGGACTCGTCACCGGGGAGCTGTTTTTT. Translating it yields CASSLLRRGLVTGELFF.

This sequence joins TRBV9 and TRBJ2-3, with 8 bases fitting TRBD1. This CDR3 has 15 amino acids. The V segment lost 4 bases and the J segment 0 bases; nucleotides outside the gene matches: 4. CDR1 is SGDLS and CDR2 is YYNGEE in the germline V gene. CDR3 sequence (DNA): TGTGCCAGCAGCCCCCAGGGGGCTAGCACAGATACGCAGTATTTT. It is translated as CASSPQGASTDTQYF. The whole variable domain, filled in from reference TRBV9 and TRBJ2-3, reads DSGVTQTPKHLITATGQRVTLRCSPRSGDLSVYWYQQSLDQGLQFLIQYYNGEERAKGNILERFSAQQFPDLHSELNLSSLELGDSALYFCASSPQGASTDTQYFGPGTRLTVL.

The V call is TRBV10-2, the J call TRBJ2-1; weak D call: TRBD2 (5 bases). The CDR3 runs 12 residues. Trimming cost V 8 bases and J 5 bases, with 10 bases left between them. CDR1 and CDR2 from the germline V gene are WSHSY and SAAADI. In nucleotides, the CDR3 is TGCGCCAGCCAAGGACTGAACAATGAGCAGTTCTTC. Encoded protein: CASQGLNNEQFF.

In its sample, this clone was seen once. V usage is TRBV6-6 and J usage is TRBJ1-2, with TRBD1 matching over 8 bases. Germline CDR1 and CDR2: MNHNY and SVGAGI (reference sequence). V gave up 6 bases and J gave up 7 bases; unmatched junction bases: 7. This CDR3 spans 13 amino acids. The CDR3 region is CASRTTGAGGYTF. Here the CDR3 DNA reads TGTGCCAGCAGAACGACAGGGGCAGGTGGCTACACCTTC.

This sequence joins TRBV21-1 and TRBJ1-3. TRBV21-1 is an annotated pseudogene. The CDR3 covers 14 residues. The CDR3 protein is CASSIINSGNTIYF. CDR3 nucleotide sequence: TGTGCCAGCAGCATAATAAATTCTGGAAACACCATATATTTT.

V usage is TRBV11-1 and J usage is TRBJ1-1, with D possibly matching TRBD1 (6 bases). The CDR3 consists of 15 residues. Trimming took off 1 base at V and 0 bases at J, with 9 bases between the two ends. Germline V gives CDR1 SGHAT, CDR2 FQDESV (reference sequence). The CDR3 protein is CASSLVRGMNTEAFF. Here the CDR3 DNA reads TGTGCCAGCAGCTTAGTGAGGGGGATGAACACTGAAGCTTTCTTT.

The chain couples TRBV11-2 to TRBJ1-1, with TRBD1 as a possible D gene (5 bases). Germline V gene sequence: CDR1 SGHAT, CDR2 FQNNGV. V was pared by 1 base and J by 11 bases, with 14 bases between. The CDR3 loop spans 13 amino acids. The CDR3 nucleotides read TGTGCCAGCAGCTTAGGACGGGGGGGACGGGCTTTCTTT. Residues: CASSLGRGGRAFF.

The V and J genes are TRBV5-4 and TRBJ2-3; 9 nucleotides align to TRBD2. In germline, CDR1 is SGHNT, CDR2 YYREEE (reference sequence). The junction had 5 bases not matched to a gene; V was cut back by 2 bases and J by 4 bases. There are 15 residues in the CDR3. This CDR3 is CASSLGSGSADTQYF. The CDR3 nucleotides read TGTGCCAGCAGCTTAGGTAGCGGGAGTGCAGATACGCAGTATTTT.

This clone was recorded a few times. The chain employs TRBV27 and TRBJ1-5, with D tentatively TRBD1 (6 bases). Germline V gene sequence: CDR1 MNHEY, CDR2 SMNVEV (reference sequence). The CDR3 is 18 amino acids. V was clipped by 5 bases and J by 0 bases, with 20 bases between them. The CDR3 loop reads CASSQTGTAHNSNQPQHF. DNA of the CDR3: TGTGCCAGCAGTCAAACAGGGACCGCACATAATAGCAATCAGCCCCAGCATTTT.

V gene TRBV5-5 combines with J gene TRBJ1-1; 8 positions agree with TRBD1. Germline lookup yields CDR1 SGHKS and CDR2 YYEKEE (reference sequence). V lost 0 bases to trimming and J lost 1 base; unmatched junction nucleotides: 14. The CDR3 is made up of 19 amino acids. In DNA form, the CDR3 reads TGTGCCAGCAGCTTGGCGGTAGGGACAGGCTATTTAAGGAACACTGAAGCTTTCTTT. Its protein product is CASSLAVGTGYLRNTEAFF.

This rearrangement joins TRBV5-1 to TRBJ2-7; 10 bases align to TRBD2. The germline CDR1 and CDR2 sequences are SGHRS and YFSETQ. This CDR3 is 16 amino acids long. Unmatched junction bases numbered 14, after V lost 7 bases and J lost 4 bases. The CDR3 spells CASAEAGGSYYYEQYF. The CDR3 DNA is TGCGCCAGCGCCGAAGCGGGAGGGTCCTATTATTACGAGCAGTACTTC.

This chain links TRBV19 with TRBJ2-7, with 10 bases identical to TRBD2. The CDR3 length is 15 residues. The germline CDR1 and CDR2 sequences are LNHDA and SQIVND (reference sequence). V gave up 5 bases and J gave up 6 bases; unmatched junction bases: 10. CDR3 in DNA: TGTGCCAGTAGTTCCAGAGGCCTAGCGGGAGTCGAGCAGTACTTC. Amino acid sequence: CASSSRGLAGVEQYF.

This clone was observed a single time. This rearrangement joins TRBV19 to TRBJ2-1; 8 bases fit TRBD2. J was trimmed by 9 bases and V by 4 bases; bases with no gene match: 8. The CDR3 has 14 residues. CDR1 LNHDA and CDR2 SQIVND come from the germline V gene (reference sequence). DNA of the CDR3: TGTGCCAGTAGTACACCGGGACTAGGAGGTGAGCAGTTCTTC. Its protein product is CASSTPGLGGEQFF.

This clone was seen just once. The rearrangement uses TRBV30 and TRBJ2-3; D is undetermined. Germline V gives CDR1 GTSNPN, CDR2 SVGIG (reference sequence). The CDR3 contains 12 residues. The germline V and J ends were trimmed by 4 bases and 6 bases, with 11 bases remaining between them. CDR3 in amino acids: CAWTPVMDTQYF. CDR3 nucleotides: TGTGCCTGGACGCCAGTCATGGATACGCAGTATTTT.

V is TRBV5-1 and J is TRBJ2-6; no reliable D call. CDR3 length: 16 amino acids. Trimming removed 1 base from V and 1 base from J, with 9 bases in between. CDR1 and CDR2 from the germline V gene are SGHRS and YFSETQ. This chain's CDR3 is CASSLIPSSGANVLTF. In DNA form, the CDR3 reads TGCGCCAGCAGCTTGATCCCCAGTTCTGGGGCCAACGTCCTGACTTTC.

The chain employs TRBV5-4 and TRBJ2-1; tentatively, D is TRBD2 (6 bases). The V gene lost 0 bases and the J gene lost 7 bases, with 11 bases spanning the gap. Germline lookup yields CDR1 SGHNT and CDR2 YYREEE (reference sequence). The CDR3 covers 14 residues. CDR3 in amino acids: CASSLERVFNEQFF. The CDR3 DNA is TGTGCCAGCAGCTTGGAGCGGGTCTTTAATGAGCAGTTCTTC.

The chain is built from TRBV5-1 and TRBJ2-1, with D possibly TRBD2 on 6 matching bases. This CDR3 is built from 15 residues. Germline V lookup: CDR1 SGHRS, CDR2 YFSETQ. V was cut by 4 bases and J by 3 bases, with 14 bases left in between. This CDR3 reads CASSPSSGLYNEQFF. In DNA, the CDR3 is TGCGCCAGCAGCCCGTCCAGCGGGCTCTACAATGAGCAGTTCTTC.

This clone was seen a single time. The chain combines TRBV27 with TRBJ2-3; TRBD2 matches 12 bases. There are 15 residues in the CDR3. Germline CDR1 MNHEY, CDR2 SMNVEV (reference sequence). V shed 3 bases, J shed 6 bases, and the junction held 4 bases outside the gene matches. The CDR3 reads CASSFLAGGRDTQYF. The CDR3 nucleotides are TGTGCCAGCAGTTTCCTAGCGGGAGGGCGGGATACGCAGTATTTT.

V usage is TRBV19 and J usage is TRBJ1-1; 7 nucleotides agree with TRBD1. This CDR3 contains 15 residues. Losses at the gene ends were 6 bases for V and 1 base for J; bases not matched to a gene: 8. Germline loops: CDR1 LNHDA, CDR2 SQIVND (reference sequence). The CDR3 sequence: CASSSGGAPNTEAFF. The CDR3 coding sequence is TGTGCCAGTAGCTCAGGGGGAGCCCCGAACACTGAAGCTTTCTTT. Drawing the rest from reference TRBV19 and TRBJ1-1, the complete variable domain is DGGITQSPKYLFRKEGQNVTLSCEQNLNHDAMYWYRQDPGQGLRLIYYSQIVNDFQKGDIAEGYSVSREKKESFPLTVTSAQKNPTAFYLCASSSGGAPNTEAFFGQGTRLTVV.

V and J are TRBV28 and TRBJ2-7; TRBD2 aligns across 10 bases. CDR1 is MDHEN, CDR2 SYDVKM, per germline. The CDR3 spans 17 residues. Trimming took 7 bases from V and 2 from J; bases not matched to a gene: 14. CDR3 in amino acids: CASTPVSPSGSTYEQYF. CDR3 DNA sequence: TGTGCCAGCACCCCGGTCAGTCCTAGCGGGAGTACCTACGAGCAGTACTTC.

V gene TRBV9 combines with J gene TRBJ1-3, with D possibly TRBD1 on 6 matching bases. V lost 2 bases and J lost 0, with 9 bases in between. CDR1 SGDLS and CDR2 YYNGEE come from the germline V gene. CDR3 length equals 15 residues. This CDR3 is CASSVGHLSGNTIYF. The CDR3 DNA reads as TGTGCCAGCAGCGTGGGACACCTCTCTGGAAACACCATATATTTT.

The chain uses TRBV5-1 and TRBJ1-1; D might be TRBD1 (6 bases). The CDR3 has 16 amino acids. Trimming took off 4 bases at V and 0 bases at J, with 16 bases between the two ends. Germline V gene data show CDR1 as SGHRS and CDR2 as YFSETQ. The CDR3 here is CASSKEQGRVNTEAFF. CDR3 nucleotides: TGCGCCAGCAGCAAAGAACAGGGTCGAGTGAACACTGAAGCTTTCTTT.

The rearrangement uses TRBV6-5 and TRBJ1-2; D is perhaps TRBD1 (6 bases). The CDR3 runs 13 residues. Trimming left V 4 bases short and J 5 bases short, with 11 bases between. Germline CDR1 reads MNHEY; CDR2 reads SVGAGI. In nucleotides, the CDR3 is TGTGCCAGCAGTTCCAGGGGCCGGTATGGCTACACCTTC. It specifies CASSSRGRYGYTF.